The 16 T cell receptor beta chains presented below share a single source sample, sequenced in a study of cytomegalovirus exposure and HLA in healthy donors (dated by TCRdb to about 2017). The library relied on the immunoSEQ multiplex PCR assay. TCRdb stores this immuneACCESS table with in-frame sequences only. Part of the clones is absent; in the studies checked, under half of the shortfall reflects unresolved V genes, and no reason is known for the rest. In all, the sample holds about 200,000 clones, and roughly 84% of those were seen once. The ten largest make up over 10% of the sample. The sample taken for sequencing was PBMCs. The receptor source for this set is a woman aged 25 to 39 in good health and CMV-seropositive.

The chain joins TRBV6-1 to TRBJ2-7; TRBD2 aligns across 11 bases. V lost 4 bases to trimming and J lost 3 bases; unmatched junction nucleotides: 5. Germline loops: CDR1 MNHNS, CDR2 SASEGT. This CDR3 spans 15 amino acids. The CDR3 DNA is TGTGCCAGCAGTGTACTAGCGGGAGCCAACTACGAGCAGTACTTC. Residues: CASSVLAGANYEQYF.

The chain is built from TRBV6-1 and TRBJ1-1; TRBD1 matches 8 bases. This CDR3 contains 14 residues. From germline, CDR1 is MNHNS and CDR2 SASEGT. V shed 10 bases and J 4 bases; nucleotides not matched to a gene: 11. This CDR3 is CATFTRQGFTEAFF. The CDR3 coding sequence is TGTGCCACGTTTACTCGACAGGGGTTCACTGAAGCTTTCTTT.

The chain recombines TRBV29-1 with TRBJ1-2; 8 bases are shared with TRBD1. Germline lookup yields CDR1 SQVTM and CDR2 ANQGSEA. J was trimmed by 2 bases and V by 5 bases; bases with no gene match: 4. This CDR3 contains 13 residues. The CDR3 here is CSVRDRLNYGYTF. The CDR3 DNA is TGCAGCGTTCGGGACAGGCTAAACTATGGCTACACCTTC.

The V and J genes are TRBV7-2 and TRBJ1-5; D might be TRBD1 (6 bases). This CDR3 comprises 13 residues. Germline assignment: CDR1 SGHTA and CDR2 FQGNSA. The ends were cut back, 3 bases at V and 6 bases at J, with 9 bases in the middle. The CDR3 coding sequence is TGTGCCAGCAGCTTTACAGGGCCTCAGCCCCAGCATTTT. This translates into CASSFTGPQPQHF.

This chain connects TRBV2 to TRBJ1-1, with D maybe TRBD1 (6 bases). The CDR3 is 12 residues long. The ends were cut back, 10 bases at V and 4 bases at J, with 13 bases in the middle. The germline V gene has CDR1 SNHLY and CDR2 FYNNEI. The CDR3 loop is CATAGAGTEAFF. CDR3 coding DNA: TGTGCCACCGCGGGGGCGGGCACTGAAGCTTTCTTT.

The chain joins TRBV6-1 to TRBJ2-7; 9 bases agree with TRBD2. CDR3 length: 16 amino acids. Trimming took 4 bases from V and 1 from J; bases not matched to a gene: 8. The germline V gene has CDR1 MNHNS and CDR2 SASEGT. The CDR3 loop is CASSVGLALPSYEQYF. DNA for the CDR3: TGTGCCAGCAGTGTAGGACTAGCGCTCCCGTCCTACGAGCAGTACTTC.

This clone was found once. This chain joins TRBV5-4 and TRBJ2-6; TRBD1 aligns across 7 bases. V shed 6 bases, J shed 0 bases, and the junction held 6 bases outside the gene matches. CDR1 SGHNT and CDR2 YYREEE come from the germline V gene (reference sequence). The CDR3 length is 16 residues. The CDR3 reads CASTRTGDSGANVLTF. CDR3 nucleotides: TGTGCCAGCACCCGAACAGGGGACTCTGGGGCCAACGTCCTGACTTTC.

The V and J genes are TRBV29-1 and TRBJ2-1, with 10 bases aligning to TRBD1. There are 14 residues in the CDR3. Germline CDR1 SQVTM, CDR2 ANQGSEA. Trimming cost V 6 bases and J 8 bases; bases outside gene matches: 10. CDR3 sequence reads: CSVDRGTFGDEQFF. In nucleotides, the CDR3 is TGCAGCGTGGACAGGGGGACTTTCGGGGATGAGCAGTTCTTC.

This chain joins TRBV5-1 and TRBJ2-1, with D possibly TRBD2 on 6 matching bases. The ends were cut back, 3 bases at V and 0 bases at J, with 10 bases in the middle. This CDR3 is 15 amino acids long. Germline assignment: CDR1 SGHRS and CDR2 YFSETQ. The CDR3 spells CASSSDGSSYNEQFF. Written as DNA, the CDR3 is TGCGCCAGCAGCTCGGACGGGAGCTCCTACAATGAGCAGTTCTTC. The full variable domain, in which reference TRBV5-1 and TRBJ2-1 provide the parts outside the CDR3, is KAGVTQTPRYLIKTRGQQVTLSCSPISGHRSVSWYQQTPGQGLQFLFEYFSETQRNKGNFPGRFSGRQFSNSRSEMNVSTLELGDSALYLCASSSDGSSYNEQFFGPGTRLTVL.

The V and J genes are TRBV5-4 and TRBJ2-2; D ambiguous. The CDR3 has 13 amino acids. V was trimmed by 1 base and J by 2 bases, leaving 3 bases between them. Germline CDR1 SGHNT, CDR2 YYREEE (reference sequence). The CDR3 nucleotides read TGTGCCAGCAGCTTGATAAACACCGGGGAGCTGTTTTTT. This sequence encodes CASSLINTGELFF.

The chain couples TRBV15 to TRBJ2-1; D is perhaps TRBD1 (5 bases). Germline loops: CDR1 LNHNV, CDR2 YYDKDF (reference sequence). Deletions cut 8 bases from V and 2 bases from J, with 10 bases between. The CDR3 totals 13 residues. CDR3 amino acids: CATEGATYNEQFF. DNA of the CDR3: TGTGCCACCGAAGGGGCGACCTACAATGAGCAGTTCTTC.

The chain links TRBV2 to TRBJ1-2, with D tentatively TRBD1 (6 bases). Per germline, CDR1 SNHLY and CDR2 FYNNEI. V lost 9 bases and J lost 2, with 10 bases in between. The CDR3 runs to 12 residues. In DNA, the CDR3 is TGTGCCAGTGGACAGAACAACTATGGCTACACCTTC. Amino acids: CASGQNNYGYTF. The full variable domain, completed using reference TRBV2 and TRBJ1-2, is EPEVTQTPSHQVTQMGQEVILRCVPISNHLYFYWYRQILGQKVEFLVSFYNNEISEKSEIFDDQFSVERPDGSNFTLKIRSTKLEDSAMYFCASGQNNYGYTFGSGTRLTVV.

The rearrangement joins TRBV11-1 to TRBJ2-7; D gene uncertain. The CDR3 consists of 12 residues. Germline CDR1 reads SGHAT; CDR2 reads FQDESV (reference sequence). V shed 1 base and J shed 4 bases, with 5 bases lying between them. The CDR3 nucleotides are TGTGCCAGCAGCTTAGTCTTTTACGAGCAGTACTTC. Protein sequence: CASSLVFYEQYF.

The CDR3 DNA is TGTGCCAGCAGTGATTTGGGACAGGCAAACTACGAGCAGTACTTC. Its protein product is CASSDLGQANYEQYF. The rearrangement joins TRBV6-1 to TRBJ2-7, with 8 bases lining up with TRBD1. V lost 3 bases, J lost 3 bases, and 7 bases stayed unmatched. The germline V gene has CDR1 MNHNS and CDR2 SASEGT. This CDR3 is built from 15 residues.

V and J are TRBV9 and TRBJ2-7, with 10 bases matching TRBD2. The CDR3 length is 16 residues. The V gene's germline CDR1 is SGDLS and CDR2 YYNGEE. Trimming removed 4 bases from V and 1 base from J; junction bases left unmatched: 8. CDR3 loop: CASSPRTSGDSYEQYF. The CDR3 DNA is TGTGCCAGCAGCCCTCGGACTAGCGGTGATTCCTACGAGCAGTACTTC.

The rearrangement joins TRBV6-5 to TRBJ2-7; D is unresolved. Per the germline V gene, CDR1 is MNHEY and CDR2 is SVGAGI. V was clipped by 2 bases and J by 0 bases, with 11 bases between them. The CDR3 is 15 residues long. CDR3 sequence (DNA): TGTGCCAGCAGTTACAGAGGCTCGACCTCCTACGAGCAGTACTTC. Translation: CASSYRGSTSYEQYF.